This entry concerns a single T cell receptor (beta chain). As processed by the authors: By means of reference gene primer amplification, nucleated cell counts were estimated. Here immunoSEQ multiplex PCR was the method, and the copy in TCRdb shows in-frame clones only, minus some. V, J and clone size derive from that table, while D and trimming were established from the DNA sequence. The data hold about 160,000 clones, with around 90% observed a single time. This sample was taken from a study of blood T cell repertoires in COVID-19. Study summary: From the United States, Italy and Spain came samples of acute and convalescent COVID-19. Nucleic acid was either cDNA or gDNA, and it came from T cells, B-cell-depleted T cells, or PBMCs.

This CDR3 has 13 amino acids. V shed 3 bases and J shed 14 bases, with 18 bases lying between them. Per the germline V gene, CDR1 is SGHRS and CDR2 is YFSETQ. The V gene is TRBV5-1, the J gene TRBJ2-1; tentatively, D is TRBD2 (6 bases). Sequencing was performed on peripheral blood. This clonotype was obtained from a man between 60 and 70 years old with active or convalescent COVID-19. The CDR3 here is CASSSSGLPPEFF. Here the CDR3 DNA reads TGCGCCAGCAGCTCATCGGGACTCCCACCGGAGTTCTTC.